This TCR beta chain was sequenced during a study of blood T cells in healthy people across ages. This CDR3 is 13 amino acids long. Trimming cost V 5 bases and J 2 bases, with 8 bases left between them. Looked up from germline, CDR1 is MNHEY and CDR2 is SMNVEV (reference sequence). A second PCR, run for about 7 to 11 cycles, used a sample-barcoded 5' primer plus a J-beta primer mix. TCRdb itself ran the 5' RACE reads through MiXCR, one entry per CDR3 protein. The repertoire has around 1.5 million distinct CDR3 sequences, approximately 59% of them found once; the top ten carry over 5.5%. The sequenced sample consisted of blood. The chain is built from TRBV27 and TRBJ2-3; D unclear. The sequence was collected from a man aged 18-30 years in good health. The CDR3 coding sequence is TGTGCCAGCAGTCCGCATACCACAGATACGCAGTATTTT. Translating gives CASSPHTTDTQYF.